The rows below give T cell receptor beta chains drawn from one sample of a study of shared clonotypes between healthy human individuals. TCRdb keeps only in-frame clones here, not all; method: immunoSEQ multiplex PCR. This sample yields 470,000 or so clones, of which over 70% are seen a single time; about 12% belongs to the top ten. The sequencing input was PBMCs. Receptors were obtained from a middle-aged woman in good health. Some clones in this sample may be carry-over from other donors' samples. Both conserved end residues are part of each CDR3. The order of the fields is J gene, V gene, clone size, D gene, CDR3 protein, CDR3 DNA. The D gene is left open where the match is weak. For some rows the clone size is stated as once, few or many, or as a class when expanded; others skip it.

>TRBJ2-3|TRBV11-2|.|TRBD2
CASSNGLAAIGHTDTQYF
TGTGCCAGCAGCAACGGACTAGCGGCCATCGGGCACACAGATACGCAGTATTTT
>TRBJ2-7|TRBV2|.|TRBD1
CASSAGRGQYEQYF
TGTGCCAGCAGCGCGGGCAGGGGGCAGTACGAGCAGTACTTC
>TRBJ1-4|TRBV6-5|many|.
CASSSREAPGKLFF
TGTGCCAGCAGTTCCCGGGAGGCCCCCGGAAAACTGTTTTTT
>TRBJ2-7|TRBV5-4|once|.
CASSTVLNSYEQYF
TGTGCCAGCAGCACCGTACTGAACTCCTACGAGCAGTACTTC
>TRBJ2-7|TRBV5-5|.|TRBD1
CASSDPRTGVYEQYF
TGTGCCAGCAGCGATCCCAGGACAGGGGTTTACGAGCAGTACTTC
>TRBJ2-3|TRBV27|.|.
CASSPAGVSTDTQYF
TGTGCCAGCAGTCCCGCAGGGGTAAGCACAGATACGCAGTATTTT
>TRBJ2-2|TRBV27|.|.
CASSLLRGSGELFF
TGTGCCAGCAGTTTATTACGGGGTTCCGGGGAGCTGTTTTTT
>TRBJ2-2|TRBV7-3|.|TRBD1
CASSLAGGLRTGELFF
TGTGCCAGCAGCTTAGCAGGGGGTCTAAGGACCGGGGAGCTGTTTTTT
>TRBJ2-3|TRBV30|few|.
CAWRRDANPADTQYF
TGTGCCTGGAGACGGGACGCTAACCCGGCTGATACGCAGTATTTT
>TRBJ2-1|TRBV18|many|TRBD2
CASTSSGTSVYNEQFF
TGTGCCAGCACCTCCTCCGGGACTAGCGTTTACAATGAGCAGTTCTTC
>TRBJ1-4|TRBV19|.|.
CASSPLPTAAEKLFF
TGTGCCAGTAGCCCCCTACCGACGGCAGCTGAAAAACTGTTTTTT
>TRBJ2-1|TRBV7-3|.|.
CASSLGSFGYNEQFF
TGTGCCAGCAGCTTAGGGAGCTTTGGGTACAATGAGCAGTTCTTC
>TRBJ2-1|TRBV5-1|.|.
CASSSVSGSSYNEQFF
TGCGCCAGCAGCTCCGTCAGCGGTAGCTCCTACAATGAGCAGTTCTTC
>TRBJ2-6|TRBV21-1|.|.
CAGWLDSGANVLTF
TGTGCCGGCTGGCTGGACTCTGGGGCCAACGTCCTGACTTTC
>TRBJ2-3|TRBV5-1|.|TRBD2
CASSLAGTSGVRVFF
TGCGCCAGCAGCTTGGCCGGGACTAGCGGAGTGAGGGTTTTTTTT
>TRBJ2-7|TRBV7-9|.|TRBD2
CASSFSWREASYEQYF
TGTGCCAGCAGCTTTTCTTGGCGGGAGGCCTCCTACGAGCAGTACTTC
>TRBJ1-4|TRBV6-1|.|.
CASSEVGGSWEKLFF
TGTGCCAGCAGTGAAGTTGGCGGGAGTTGGGAAAAACTGTTTTTT
>TRBJ1-5|TRBV13|.|.
CASSELDSDQPQHF
TGTGCCAGCAGTGAATTGGACAGCGATCAGCCCCAGCATTTT
>TRBJ2-5|TRBV7-9|.|.
CASSLRGGLQETQYF
TGTGCCAGCAGCTTAAGGGGCGGTCTCCAAGAGACCCAGTACTTC
>TRBJ2-4|TRBV7-2|.|.
CASSFDYTWFQYF
TGTGCCAGCAGCTTCGACTACACATGGTTTCAGTACTTC
>TRBJ2-7|TRBV5-1|few|TRBD1
CASRESPGQDSYEQYF
TGCGCCAGCAGAGAAAGTCCGGGACAGGACTCCTACGAGCAGTACTTC
>TRBJ2-3|TRBV30|.|.
CAWSVNADIRTDTQYF
TGTGCCTGGAGTGTAAATGCCGATATTCGGACAGATACGCAGTATTTT
>TRBJ2-5|TRBV9|.|TRBD2
CASSPRTSVQTQYF
TGTGCCAGCAGCCCTCGGACTAGCGTGCAGACCCAGTACTTC
>TRBJ1-2|TRBV29-1|.|.
CSVQSTGGVHGYTF
TGCAGCGTACAATCGACAGGTGGAGTACATGGCTACACCTTC
>TRBJ2-7|TRBV5-1|.|TRBD2
CASSLEGASGIYEQYF
TGCGCCAGCAGCTTGGAGGGAGCAAGCGGGATCTACGAGCAGTACTTC
>TRBJ1-2|TRBV19|many|TRBD1
CASSPAGQGGFGYTF
TGTGCCAGTAGTCCGGCCGGGCAGGGGGGATTCGGCTACACCTTC
>TRBJ2-7|TRBV5-4|once|TRBD1
CASSFGDRGYEQYF
TGTGCCAGCAGCTTTGGAGACAGGGGCTACGAGCAGTACTTC
>TRBJ2-2|TRBV7-9|.|TRBD1
CASSMTGVGGELFF
TGTGCCAGCAGCATGACAGGGGTTGGAGGGGAGCTGTTTTTT
>TRBJ1-2|TRBV7-9|.|.
CASSLWGYAGTTRNYGYTF
TGTGCCAGCAGCTTATGGGGTTACGCCGGGACAACTCGTAACTATGGCTACACCTTC
>TRBJ2-2|TRBV7-7|once|.
CASSLDGSASGELFF
TGTGCTAGCAGCTTAGACGGGAGTGCGTCCGGGGAGCTGTTTTTT
>TRBJ2-7|TRBV4-1|.|.
CASGQVAYYEQYF
TGCGCCAGCGGCCAAGTAGCTTACTACGAGCAGTACTTT
>TRBJ1-3|TRBV15|.|.
CATSRSADTIYF
TGTGCCACCAGCAGATCCGCAGACACCATATATTTT
>TRBJ1-5|TRBV29-1|.|TRBD1
CSADGTGPLRTQHF
TGCAGCGCTGATGGGACAGGTCCCCTGCGGACCCAGCATTTT
>TRBJ2-7|TRBV28|few|TRBD2
CASSFESGGEQYF
TGTGCCAGCAGTTTTGAATCGGGGGGTGAGCAGTACTTC